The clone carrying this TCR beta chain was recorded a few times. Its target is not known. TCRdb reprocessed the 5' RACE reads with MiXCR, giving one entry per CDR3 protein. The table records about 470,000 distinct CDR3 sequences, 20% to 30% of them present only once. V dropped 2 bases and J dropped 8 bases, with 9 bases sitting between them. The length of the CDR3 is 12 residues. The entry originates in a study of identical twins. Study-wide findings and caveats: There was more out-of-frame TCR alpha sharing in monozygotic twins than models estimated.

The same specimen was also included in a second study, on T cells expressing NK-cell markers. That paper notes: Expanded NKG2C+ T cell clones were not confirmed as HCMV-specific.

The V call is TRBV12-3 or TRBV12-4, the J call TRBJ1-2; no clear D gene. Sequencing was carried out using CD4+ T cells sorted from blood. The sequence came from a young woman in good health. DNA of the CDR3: TGTGCCAGCAGTTTAAATGGGGTCGGCTACACCTTC. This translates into CASSLNGVGYTF.